The rows below give T cell receptor beta chains drawn from one sample of a study of spatial heterogeneity in lung cancer. Via MiXCR, TCRdb re-called the 5' RACE reads, giving one row per CDR3 protein. The table has approximately 100,000 distinct CDR3 sequences, roughly a fifth seen once. Sequenced material: PBMCs, taken at follow-up. The source is a male donor with early-stage non-small cell lung cancer. CDR3s include the opening cysteine and the closing phenylalanine or tryptophan.

TRBJ1-2,TRBV2,CASSVTGWYGYTF
TRBJ1-1,TRBV11-3,CASSPGTDTNTEAFF
TRBJ2-3,TRBV5-6,CASSLTGTDTQYF
TRBJ2-1,TRBV20-1,CSARLAGVGIEQFF
TRBJ2-3,TRBV12-3/TRBV12-4,CASSFSGGRDTQYF
TRBJ1-1,TRBV6-5,CASSYPGQGNTEAFF
TRBJ1-4,TRBV7-8,CASSSRPWTTDANEKLFF
TRBJ2-2,TRBV20-1,CSAREGSTGELFF
TRBJ2-7,TRBV29-1,CSVERSAGGEQYF
TRBJ1-5,TRBV7-3,CASSPHGGGRSNQPQHF
TRBJ2-1,TRBV7-8,CASSGPSQRSSYNEQFF
TRBJ2-7,TRBV29-1,CSVALGDRGNEQYF
TRBJ2-7,TRBV5-1,CASSLDEPGTGGSYEQYF
TRBJ2-7,TRBV5-1,CASSLRTSGAYEQYF
TRBJ2-7,TRBV7-9,CASSLGHTYEQYF
TRBJ1-1,TRBV19,CASSIGDTRRTEAFF
TRBJ2-5,TRBV30,CAWTEAVTSVETQYF
TRBJ1-6,TRBV7-2,CASSRDRTNSPLHF
TRBJ2-5,TRBV7-9,CASSLQQGPSETQYF
TRBJ2-2,TRBV20-1,CSASEGGANTGELFF
TRBJ2-3,TRBV10-3,CAIRSSSSAEDTQYF
TRBJ2-4,TRBV21-1,CASTQAKNIQYF
TRBJ1-2,TRBV5-4,CASSPGRRANYGYTF
TRBJ2-2,TRBV6-5,CASTRGAAGTGELFF
TRBJ1-3,TRBV9,CASSVGPGNTIYF
TRBJ2-1,TRBV27,CASNPLAGGFGNEQFF
TRBJ2-1,TRBV6-2/TRBV6-3,CATLTGGVNEQFF
TRBJ2-1,TRBV10-2,CASSERRRGAGAEQFF
TRBJ2-5,TRBV5-1,CASSLGQGQETQYF
TRBJ2-7,TRBV6-1,CASNIGTGAYEQYF
TRBJ2-1,TRBV6-5,CASSYSALGSYNEQFF
TRBJ2-3,TRBV7-6,CASSLYSDTQYF